The present T cell receptor (beta chain) was sequenced within a study of response to subunit inactivated influenza vaccine. The ends lost 0 bases at V and 1 base at J; junction bases unmatched: 7. The V gene's germline CDR1 is SGHNT and CDR2 YYREEE (reference sequence). The CDR3 runs to 17 residues. MiXCR, run by TCRdb on the RT-PCR reads, gives a single entry per CDR3 protein. The table lists over 400,000 distinct CDR3 sequences, about a tenth of them singletons. This clonotype was detected a few times. The antigen remains unidentified. Regarding the study as a whole: Authors suggested each seasonal flu vaccination may recruit only limited numbers of new T cells.

The sequencing used PBMCs from blood, collected roughly 46 days after vaccination. This clonotype originated in a man aged 50 to 60 who received an inactivated influenza vaccine. This sequence joins TRBV5-4 and TRBJ2-3, with 8 nucleotides matching TRBD2. The DNA for the CDR3 is TGTGCCAGCAGCTTGGTGGGGACGGGGGGGCGCACAGATACGCAGTATTTT. It encodes CASSLVGTGGRTDTQYF.